This entry lists 7 T cell receptor beta chains sequenced from one sample in a study of identifying expanded T cells in peripheral blood. Profiled with immunoSEQ multiplex PCR; TCRdb holds only in-frame clones, not every one. The sample records around 100,000 clones, 80% to 90% being singletons. Sequencing was done on a sample of blood. These receptors were collected from a person between 18 and 70 years old in good health.

The chain links TRBV29-1 to TRBJ2-7; 8 nucleotides align to TRBD2. The CDR3 spans 11 residues. CDR1 is SQVTM, CDR2 ANQGSEA, per germline. J lost 9 bases, V lost 7 bases, and 8 bases had no gene match. The CDR3 sequence: CSGTSGLAQYF. The CDR3 DNA follows: TGCAGCGGCACTAGCGGTCTAGCGCAGTACTTC.

The V call is TRBV6-5, the J call TRBJ2-7; 8 nucleotides agree with TRBD1. From germline, CDR1 is MNHEY and CDR2 SVGAGI. The V and J ends lost 2 bases and 7 bases, in that order; junction bases with no gene match: 4. This CDR3 comprises 13 residues. This CDR3 reads CASSYGTGYEQYF. The CDR3 nucleotides are TGTGCCAGCAGTTACGGGACAGGCTATGAGCAGTACTTC.

CDR3 sequence reads: CSVVDGGNTIYF. Written as DNA, the CDR3 is TGCAGCGTTGTTGACGGAGGAAACACCATATATTTT. V is TRBV29-1 and J is TRBJ1-3; no firm D call. This CDR3 is 12 amino acids long. The germline V and J ends were trimmed by 4 bases and 4 bases, with 8 bases remaining between them. Germline loops: CDR1 SQVTM, CDR2 ANQGSEA.

This chain connects TRBV7-3 to TRBJ2-3, with D unresolved. V was cut by 5 bases and J by 0 bases, with 3 bases left in between. Germline V gene lookup returns CDR1 SGHTA and CDR2 FQGTGA. The CDR3 totals 12 residues. CDR3 sequence reads: CASSISTDTQYF. In DNA form, the CDR3 reads TGTGCCAGCAGCATTAGCACAGATACGCAGTATTTT.

The rearrangement joins TRBV6-5 to TRBJ1-3; no reliable D call. The CDR3 length is 15 residues. V was pared by 2 bases and J by 0 bases, with 8 bases between. Germline values: CDR1 MNHEY, CDR2 SVGAGI. CDR3 bases: TGTGCCAGCAGTTACAGAGTTCCCTCTGGAAACACCATATATTTT. This encodes CASSYRVPSGNTIYF.

V gene TRBV19 combines with J gene TRBJ1-1; D is undetermined. The CDR3 has 12 amino acids. The V gene lost 3 bases and the J gene lost 1 base, with 3 bases spanning the gap. Germline V gives CDR1 LNHDA, CDR2 SQIVND (reference sequence). The CDR3 DNA sequence: TGTGCCAGTAGTATCGGGAACACTGAAGCTTTCTTT. This codes for CASSIGNTEAFF.

V gene TRBV30 combines with J gene TRBJ1-5; no clear D gene. CDR3 length: 13 amino acids. Trimming left V 2 bases short and J 4 bases short, with 9 bases between. Germline values: CDR1 GTSNPN, CDR2 SVGIG (reference sequence). The CDR3 loop reads CAWSRRPNQPQHF. CDR3 coding DNA: TGTGCCTGGAGTCGACGGCCGAATCAGCCCCAGCATTTT.